The sample holds a few counts of the clone carrying this T cell receptor (beta chain). No antigen is known for it. The sample comes from a study of vaccination and CD4 T cells after COVID-19. Study-wide findings and caveats: The study found median SARS-CoV-2-reactive clonotypes rising from about 20 to 38, not significantly.

Sequenced with the Oncomine TCR Beta short-read assay was DNA taken from cultured CD4+ T cells. MiXCR, run by TCRdb on the PCR reads, gives a single entry per CDR3 protein. The sample lists some 13,000 distinct CDR3 sequences; approximately 60% were seen once. Treatment reported: approximately 11-day PBMC culture with coronavirus spike peptide pools or control peptides (ViraFEST assay). Germline V CDR1 and CDR2: MDHEN, SYDVKM. The germline V and J ends were trimmed by 6 bases and 5 bases, with 22 bases remaining between them. The CDR3 contains 16 residues. The sequencing used CD4+ T cells from blood, cultured in vitro, collected before SARS-CoV-2 vaccination. The chain is built from TRBV28 and TRBJ1-1; D remains ambiguous. The TCR was taken from a human donor who had recovered from COVID-19. The CDR3 protein is CASSPPGGKIWTEAFF. DNA of the CDR3: TGTGCCAGCAGCCCTCCAGGAGGGAAAATCTGGACTGAAGCTTTCTTT.